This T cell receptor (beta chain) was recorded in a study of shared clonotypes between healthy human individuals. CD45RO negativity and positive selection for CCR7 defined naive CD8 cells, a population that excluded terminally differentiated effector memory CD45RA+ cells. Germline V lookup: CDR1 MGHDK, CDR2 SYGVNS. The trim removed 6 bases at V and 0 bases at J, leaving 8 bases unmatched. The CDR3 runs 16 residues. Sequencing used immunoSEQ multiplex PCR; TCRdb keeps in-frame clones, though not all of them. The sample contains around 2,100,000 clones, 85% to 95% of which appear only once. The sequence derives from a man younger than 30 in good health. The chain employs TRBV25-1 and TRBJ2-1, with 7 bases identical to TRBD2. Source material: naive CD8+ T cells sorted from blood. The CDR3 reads CASSGGTALSYNEQFF. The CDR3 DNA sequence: TGTGCCAGCAGCGGGGGGACGGCCCTCTCCTACAATGAGCAGTTCTTC.